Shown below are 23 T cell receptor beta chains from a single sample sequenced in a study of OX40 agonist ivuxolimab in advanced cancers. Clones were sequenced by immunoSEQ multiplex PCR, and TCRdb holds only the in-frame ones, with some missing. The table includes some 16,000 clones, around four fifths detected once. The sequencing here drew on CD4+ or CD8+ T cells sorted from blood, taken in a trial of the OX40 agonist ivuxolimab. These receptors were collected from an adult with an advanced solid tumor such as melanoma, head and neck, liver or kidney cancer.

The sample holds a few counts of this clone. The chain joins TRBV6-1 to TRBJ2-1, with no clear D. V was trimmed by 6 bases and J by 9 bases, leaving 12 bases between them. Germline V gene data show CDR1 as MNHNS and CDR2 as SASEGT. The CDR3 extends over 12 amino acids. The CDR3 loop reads CASSQWGIEQFF. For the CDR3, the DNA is TGTGCCAGCAGCCAGTGGGGTATTGAGCAGTTCTTC.

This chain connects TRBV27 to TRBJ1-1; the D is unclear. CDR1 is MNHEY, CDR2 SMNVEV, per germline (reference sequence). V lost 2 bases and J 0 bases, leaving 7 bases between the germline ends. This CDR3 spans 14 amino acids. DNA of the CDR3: TGTGCCAGCAGTTTAGGGCCAATGAACACTGAAGCTTTCTTT. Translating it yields CASSLGPMNTEAFF.

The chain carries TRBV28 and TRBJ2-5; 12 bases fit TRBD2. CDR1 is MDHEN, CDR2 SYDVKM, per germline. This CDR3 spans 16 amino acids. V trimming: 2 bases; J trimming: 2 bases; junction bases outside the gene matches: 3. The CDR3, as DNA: TGTGCCAGCAGTTTAAGGACTAGCGGGGTACAAGAGACCCAGTACTTC. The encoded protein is CASSLRTSGVQETQYF. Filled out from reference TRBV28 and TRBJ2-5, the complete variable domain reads DVKVTQSSRYLVKRTGEKVFLECVQDMDHENMFWYRQDPGLGLRLIYFSYDVKMKEKGDIPEGYSVSREKKERFSLILESASTNQTSMYLCASSLRTSGVQETQYFGPGTRLLVL.

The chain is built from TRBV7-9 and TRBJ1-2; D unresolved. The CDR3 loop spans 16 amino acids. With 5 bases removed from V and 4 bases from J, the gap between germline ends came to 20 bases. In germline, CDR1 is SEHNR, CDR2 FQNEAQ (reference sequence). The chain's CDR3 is CASSEAPVSEGYGYTF. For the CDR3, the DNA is TGTGCCAGCAGCGAAGCGCCGGTATCCGAGGGCTATGGCTACACCTTC.

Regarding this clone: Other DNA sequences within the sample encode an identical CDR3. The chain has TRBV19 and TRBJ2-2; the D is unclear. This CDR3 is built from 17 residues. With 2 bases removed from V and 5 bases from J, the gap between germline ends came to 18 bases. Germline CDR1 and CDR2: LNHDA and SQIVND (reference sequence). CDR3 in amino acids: CASSINGMGGRTGELFF. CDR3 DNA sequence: TGTGCCAGTAGTATAAATGGGATGGGCGGTCGGACCGGGGAGCTGTTTTTT. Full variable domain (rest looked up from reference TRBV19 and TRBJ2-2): DGGITQSPKYLFRKEGQNVTLSCEQNLNHDAMYWYRQDPGQGLRLIYYSQIVNDFQKGDIAEGYSVSREKKESFPLTVTSAQKNPTAFYLCASSINGMGGRTGELFFGEGSRLTVL.

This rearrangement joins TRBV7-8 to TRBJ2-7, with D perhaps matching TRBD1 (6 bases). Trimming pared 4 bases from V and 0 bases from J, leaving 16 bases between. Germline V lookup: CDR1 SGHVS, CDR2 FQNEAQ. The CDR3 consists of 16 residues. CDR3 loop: CASSSPQETGSYEQYF. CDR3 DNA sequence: TGTGCCAGCAGCTCGCCCCAAGAGACAGGCTCCTACGAGCAGTACTTC.

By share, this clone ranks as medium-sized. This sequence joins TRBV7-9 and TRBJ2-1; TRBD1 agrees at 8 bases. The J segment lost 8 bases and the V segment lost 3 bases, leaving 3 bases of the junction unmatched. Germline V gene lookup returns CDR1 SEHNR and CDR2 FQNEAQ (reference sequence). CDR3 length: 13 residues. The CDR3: CASSFGQGYEQFF. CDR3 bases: TGTGCCAGCAGCTTCGGACAGGGCTATGAGCAGTTCTTC.

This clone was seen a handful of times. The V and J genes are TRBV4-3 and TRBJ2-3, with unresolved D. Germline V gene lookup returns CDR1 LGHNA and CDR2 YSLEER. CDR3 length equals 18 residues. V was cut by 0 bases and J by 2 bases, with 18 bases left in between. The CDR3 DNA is TGCGCCAGCAGCCAAGACCCCGATTGGGCGGCCCCCACAGATACGCAGTATTTT. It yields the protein CASSQDPDWAAPTDTQYF.

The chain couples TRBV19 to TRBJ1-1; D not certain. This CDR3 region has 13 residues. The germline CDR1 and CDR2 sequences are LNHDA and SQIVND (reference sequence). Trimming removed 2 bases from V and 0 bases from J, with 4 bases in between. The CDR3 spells CASSISLNTEAFF. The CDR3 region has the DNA TGTGCCAGTAGTATAAGTCTGAACACTGAAGCTTTCTTT.

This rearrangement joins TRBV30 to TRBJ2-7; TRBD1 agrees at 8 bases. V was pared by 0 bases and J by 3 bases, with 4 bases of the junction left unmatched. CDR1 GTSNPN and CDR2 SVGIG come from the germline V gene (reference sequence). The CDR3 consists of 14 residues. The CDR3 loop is CAWSVGTGLYEQYF. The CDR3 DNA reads TGTGCCTGGAGTGTAGGGACAGGCCTCTACGAGCAGTACTTC. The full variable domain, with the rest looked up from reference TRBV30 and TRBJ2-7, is SQTIHQWPATLVQPVGSPLSLECTVEGTSNPNLYWYRQAAGRGLQLLFYSVGIGQISSEVPQNLSASRPQDRQFILSSKKLLLSDSGFYLCAWSVGTGLYEQYFGPGTRLTVT.

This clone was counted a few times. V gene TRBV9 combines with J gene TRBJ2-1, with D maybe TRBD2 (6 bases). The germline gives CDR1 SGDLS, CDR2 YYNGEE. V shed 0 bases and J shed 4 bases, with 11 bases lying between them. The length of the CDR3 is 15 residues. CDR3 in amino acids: CASSVGGETYNEQFF. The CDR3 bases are TGTGCCAGCAGCGTAGGCGGGGAGACTTACAATGAGCAGTTCTTC. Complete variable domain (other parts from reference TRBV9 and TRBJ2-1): DSGVTQTPKHLITATGQRVTLRCSPRSGDLSVYWYQQSLDQGLQFLIQYYNGEERAKGNILERFSAQQFPDLHSELNLSSLELGDSALYFCASSVGGETYNEQFFGPGTRLTVL.

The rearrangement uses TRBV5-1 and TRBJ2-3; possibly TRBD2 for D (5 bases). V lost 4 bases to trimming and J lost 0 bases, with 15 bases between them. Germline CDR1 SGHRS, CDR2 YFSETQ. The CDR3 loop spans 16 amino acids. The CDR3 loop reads CASSGSGDYSTDTQYF. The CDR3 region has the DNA TGCGCCAGCAGCGGATCCGGGGATTATAGCACAGATACGCAGTATTTT.

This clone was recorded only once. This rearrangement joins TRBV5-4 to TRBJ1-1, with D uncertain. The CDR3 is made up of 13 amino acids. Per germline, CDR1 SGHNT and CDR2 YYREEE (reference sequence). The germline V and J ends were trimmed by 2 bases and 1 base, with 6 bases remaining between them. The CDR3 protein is CASSFVGNTEAFF. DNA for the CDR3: TGTGCCAGCAGCTTCGTGGGGAACACTGAAGCTTTCTTT.

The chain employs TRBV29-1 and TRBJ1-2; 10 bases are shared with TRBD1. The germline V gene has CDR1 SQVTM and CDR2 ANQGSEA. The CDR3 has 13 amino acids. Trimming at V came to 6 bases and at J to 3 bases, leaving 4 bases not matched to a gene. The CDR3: CSVRTGGDYGYTF. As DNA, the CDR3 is TGCAGCGTGAGGACAGGGGGGGACTATGGCTACACCTTC.

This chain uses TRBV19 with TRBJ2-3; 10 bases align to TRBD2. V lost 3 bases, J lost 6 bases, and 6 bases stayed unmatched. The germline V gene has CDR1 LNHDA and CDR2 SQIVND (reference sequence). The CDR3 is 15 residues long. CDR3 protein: CASSIVGLAADTQYF. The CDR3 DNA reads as TGTGCCAGTAGTATCGTAGGACTAGCGGCGGATACGCAGTATTTT.

The CDR3 coding sequence is TGTGCCAGCAGCTTCGAGCGGGAGGAGACCCAGTACTTC. It encodes CASSFEREETQYF. The chain employs TRBV7-9 and TRBJ2-5, with 8 bases lining up with TRBD2. The germline gives CDR1 SEHNR, CDR2 FQNEAQ (reference sequence). Unmatched junction bases numbered 2, after V lost 3 bases and J lost 5 bases. This CDR3 has 13 amino acids.

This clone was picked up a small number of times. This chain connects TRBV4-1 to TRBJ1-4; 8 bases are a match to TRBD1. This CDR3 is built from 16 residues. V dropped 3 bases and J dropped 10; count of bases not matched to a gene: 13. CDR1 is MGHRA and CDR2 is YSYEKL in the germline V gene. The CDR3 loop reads CASSHQSTGERVKLFF. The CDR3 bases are TGCGCCAGCAGCCACCAATCGACAGGGGAAAGGGTAAAACTGTTTTTT.

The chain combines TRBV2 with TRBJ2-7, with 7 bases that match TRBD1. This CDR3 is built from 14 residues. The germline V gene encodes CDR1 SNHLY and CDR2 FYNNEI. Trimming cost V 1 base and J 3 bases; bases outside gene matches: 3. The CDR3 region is CASSEGTGSYEQYF. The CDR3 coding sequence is TGTGCCAGCAGTGAAGGGACAGGAAGCTACGAGCAGTACTTC.

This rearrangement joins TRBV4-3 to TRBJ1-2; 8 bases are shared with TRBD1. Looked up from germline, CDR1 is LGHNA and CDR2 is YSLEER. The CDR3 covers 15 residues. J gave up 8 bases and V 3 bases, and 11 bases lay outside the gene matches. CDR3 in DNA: TGCGCCAGCAGCCAGGATACAGGGGGAAGTCGGGGCTACACCTTC. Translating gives CASSQDTGGSRGYTF.

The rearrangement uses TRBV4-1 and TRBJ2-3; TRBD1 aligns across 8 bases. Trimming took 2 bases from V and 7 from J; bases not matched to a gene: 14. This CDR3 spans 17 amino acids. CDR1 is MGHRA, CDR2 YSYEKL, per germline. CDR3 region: CASSQPLTGVALNTQYF. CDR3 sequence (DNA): TGCGCCAGCAGCCAACCGCTGACAGGGGTCGCATTGAATACGCAGTATTTT.

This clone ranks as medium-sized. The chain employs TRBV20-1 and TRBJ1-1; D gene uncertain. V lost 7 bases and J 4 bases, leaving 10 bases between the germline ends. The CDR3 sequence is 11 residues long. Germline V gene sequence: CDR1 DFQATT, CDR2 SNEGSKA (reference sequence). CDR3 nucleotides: TGCAGTGTTCCTGAGGGCACTGAAGCTTTCTTT. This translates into CSVPEGTEAFF.

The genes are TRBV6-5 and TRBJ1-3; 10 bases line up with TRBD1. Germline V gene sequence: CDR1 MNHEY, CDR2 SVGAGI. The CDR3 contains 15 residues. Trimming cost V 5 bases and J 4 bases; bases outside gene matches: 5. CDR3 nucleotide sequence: TGTGCCAGCAGTCCGGGACAGGGGTTCGGAAACACCATATATTTT. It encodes CASSPGQGFGNTIYF.

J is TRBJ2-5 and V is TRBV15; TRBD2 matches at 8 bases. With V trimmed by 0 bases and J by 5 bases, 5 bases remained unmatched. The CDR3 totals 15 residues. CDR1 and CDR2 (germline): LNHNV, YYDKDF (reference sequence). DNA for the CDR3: TGTGCCACCAGCAGAGATCGGGGGGGGTCGGAGACCCAGTACTTC. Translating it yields CATSRDRGGSETQYF.